Listed below are T cell receptor beta chains from one sample, sequenced in a study of T cells after posttransplantation cyclophosphamide. Profiled with immunoSEQ multiplex PCR; TCRdb holds only in-frame clones, not every one. The specimen has about 34,000 clones, none found just once. The material sequenced was PBMCs. These TCRs come from a woman aged 50 to 65 in good health and a related stem cell transplant donor. Both conserved end residues are part of each CDR3. D genes are given only for firm matches. Not all rows give a size; the values are once, few, many and, for expanded clones, a class.

J gene: TRBJ2-1; V gene: TRBV27; clone size: many; D gene: TRBD2; CDR3 DNA: TGTGCCAGCAGTTCGATCTTCGGACTAGCGGGAGACAATGAGCAGTTCTTC; CDR3 protein: CASSSIFGLAGDNEQFF
J gene: TRBJ2-7; V gene: TRBV9; clone size: many; D gene: TRBD2; CDR3 DNA: TGTGCCAGCAGCGGCCGGGACTACCGACCCGGAGAGCAGTACTTC; CDR3 protein: CASSGRDYRPGEQYF
J gene: TRBJ2-1; V gene: TRBV5-1; clone size: many; D gene: TRBD2; CDR3 DNA: TGCGCCAGCAGCGACCCGGGGGGGCGGGAGGGCCTCTACAATGAGCAGTTCTTC; CDR3 protein: CASSDPGGREGLYNEQFF
J gene: TRBJ1-5; V gene: TRBV5-8; clone size: many; D gene: NA; CDR3 DNA: TGTGCCAGCAGCATGGGGACATCGTTTAGCAATCAGCCCCAGCATTTT; CDR3 protein: CASSMGTSFSNQPQHF
J gene: TRBJ1-1; V gene: TRBV11-2; clone size: many; D gene: NA; CDR3 DNA: TGTGCCAGCAGCTCCCAACCTGGACAGCCTTCTGAAGCTTTCTTT; CDR3 protein: CASSSQPGQPSEAFF
J gene: TRBJ1-3; V gene: TRBV11-2; clone size: many; D gene: NA; CDR3 DNA: TGTGCCAGCAGCTTAAGGTGGTTGGGAAACACCATATATTTT; CDR3 protein: CASSLRWLGNTIYF
J gene: TRBJ2-1; V gene: TRBV5-1; clone size: many; D gene: TRBD2; CDR3 DNA: TGCGCCAGCAGCCGGCGGCTAGCGGGAGGGCTGTCCTACAATGAGCAGTTCTTC; CDR3 protein: CASSRRLAGGLSYNEQFF
J gene: TRBJ1-1; V gene: TRBV4-1; clone size: many; D gene: TRBD1; CDR3 DNA: TGCGCCAGCAGCCATGACAGGGGGCGGTCTGAAGCTTTCTTT; CDR3 protein: CASSHDRGRSEAFF
J gene: TRBJ2-7; V gene: TRBV6-4; clone size: many; D gene: TRBD1; CDR3 DNA: TGTGCCAGCAGAAAGACAGGGGGCAACGAGCAGTACTTC; CDR3 protein: CASRKTGGNEQYF
J gene: TRBJ1-1; V gene: TRBV5-4; clone size: NA; D gene: NA; CDR3 DNA: TGTGCCAGCAGCGCTAAGAGAGGGGTGAACACTGAAGCTTTCTTT; CDR3 protein: CASSAKRGVNTEAFF
J gene: TRBJ2-3; V gene: TRBV30; clone size: NA; D gene: TRBD2; CDR3 DNA: TGTGCCTGGAGGGGTCCGACGACTAGCGGGGACACAGATACGCAGTATTTT; CDR3 protein: CAWRGPTTSGDTDTQYF
J gene: TRBJ2-4; V gene: TRBV12-3/TRBV12-4; clone size: few; D gene: NA; CDR3 DNA: TGTGCCAGCAGTCCCCAGGGGTCGGCCAAAAACATTCAGTACTTC; CDR3 protein: CASSPQGSAKNIQYF
J gene: TRBJ1-5; V gene: TRBV5-6; clone size: many; D gene: NA; CDR3 DNA: TGTGCCAGCAGCTTGTTAGATCAGCCCCAGCATTTT; CDR3 protein: CASSLLDQPQHF
J gene: TRBJ2-7; V gene: TRBV7-2; clone size: many; D gene: NA; CDR3 DNA: TGTGCCAGCAGCTTAGGGGACACCTACGAGCAGTACTTC; CDR3 protein: CASSLGDTYEQYF
J gene: TRBJ1-3; V gene: TRBV9; clone size: many; D gene: TRBD1; CDR3 DNA: TGTGCCAGCAGCGTAAATTCGAACAGGGGCTCTGGAAACACCATATATTTT; CDR3 protein: CASSVNSNRGSGNTIYF
J gene: TRBJ2-1; V gene: TRBV7-2; clone size: many; D gene: TRBD1; CDR3 DNA: TGTGCCAGCAGCTTATGGGGACAGGGTTACAATGAGCAGTTCTTC; CDR3 protein: CASSLWGQGYNEQFF
J gene: TRBJ2-7; V gene: TRBV10-1; clone size: many; D gene: NA; CDR3 DNA: TGCGCCAGCAGTGAGTCGGGCTCCCCAAGCGAGCAGTACTTC; CDR3 protein: CASSESGSPSEQYF
J gene: TRBJ2-5; V gene: TRBV9; clone size: NA; D gene: NA; CDR3 DNA: TGTGCCAGCAGCGACAGGGTAATAGGAGAGACCCAGTACTTC; CDR3 protein: CASSDRVIGETQYF
J gene: TRBJ2-5; V gene: TRBV5-1; clone size: NA; D gene: NA; CDR3 DNA: TGCGCCAGCAGCCCAGGGGGGATCCAAGAGACCCAGTACTTC; CDR3 protein: CASSPGGIQETQYF
J gene: TRBJ2-3; V gene: TRBV9; clone size: many; D gene: NA; CDR3 DNA: TGTGCCAGCAGCGTCTCTAGCACAGATACGCAGTATTTT; CDR3 protein: CASSVSSTDTQYF
J gene: TRBJ1-4; V gene: TRBV7-6; clone size: many; D gene: TRBD1; CDR3 DNA: TGTGCCAGCAGCCTCCGACCGGGACAGGGAGGAGAAAAACTGTTTTTT; CDR3 protein: CASSLRPGQGGEKLFF
J gene: TRBJ2-1; V gene: TRBV5-6; clone size: many; D gene: NA; CDR3 DNA: TGTGCCAGCAGCCCATGGAGGGGGGGAGAGCAGTTCTTC; CDR3 protein: CASSPWRGGEQFF
J gene: TRBJ2-2; V gene: TRBV10-1; clone size: many; D gene: TRBD2; CDR3 DNA: TGCGCCAGCAGGGGTGGACTAGCGAAGGGTCCCGGGGAGCTGTTTTTT; CDR3 protein: CASRGGLAKGPGELFF
J gene: TRBJ2-6; V gene: TRBV12-5; clone size: many; D gene: TRBD1; CDR3 DNA: TGTGCTAGTGGTTTGGATAGGCAAACCTGGACAGGATTTTTCTCTGGGGCCAACGTCCTGACTTTC; CDR3 protein: CASGLDRQTWTGFFSGANVLTF
J gene: TRBJ2-2; V gene: TRBV27; clone size: many; D gene: NA; CDR3 DNA: TGTGCCAGCAGGTTTTTTTCGGGCACCGGGGAGCTGTTTTTT; CDR3 protein: CASRFFSGTGELFF
J gene: TRBJ2-1; V gene: TRBV7-7; clone size: many; D gene: NA; CDR3 DNA: TGTGCCAGCAGCTTCAGCGCTGGTGGCTATGAGCAGTTCTTC; CDR3 protein: CASSFSAGGYEQFF